The 19 T cell receptor beta chains below all came from one sample that was sequenced in a study of cytomegalovirus exposure and HLA in healthy donors. The PCR was carried out with 60 Vbeta primers and 13 Jbeta primers. Assay: immunoSEQ multiplex PCR; the TCRdb copy retains only in-frame clones and omits some. The sample has 150,000 to 200,000 clones, approximately 86% seen once. The specimen sequenced was PBMCs. These receptors came from a woman between 18 and 29 years old in good health and CMV-seronegative.

This clone was detected only once. The gene calls are TRBV5-8 and TRBJ1-5, with a weak D call TRBD1 (6 bases). Trimming removed 3 bases from V and 4 bases from J, with 8 bases in between. This CDR3 is built from 13 residues. Germline-derived CDR1 and CDR2 are SGHTS and YDEGEE. This CDR3 reads CASSSQGNQPQHF. The CDR3 DNA follows: TGTGCCAGCAGCTCTCAGGGGAATCAGCCCCAGCATTTT.

J is TRBJ2-5 and V is TRBV7-9, with D possibly being TRBD2 (5 bases). Germline CDR1 SEHNR, CDR2 FQNEAQ (reference sequence). The CDR3 is made up of 14 amino acids. V dropped 1 base and J dropped 1 base, with 7 bases sitting between them. DNA for the CDR3: TGTGCCAGCAGCTTAGGAGGGTTCCAAGAGACCCAGTACTTC. This gives the protein CASSLGGFQETQYF. The full variable domain, rest sourced from reference TRBV7-9 and TRBJ2-5, is DTGVSQNPRHKITKRGQNVTFRCDPISEHNRLYWYRQTLGQGPEFLTYFQNEAQLEKSRLLSDRFSAERPKGSFSTLEIQRTEQGDSAMYLCASSLGGFQETQYFGPGTRLLVL.

V usage is TRBV6-6 and J usage is TRBJ2-1; TRBD2 agrees at 9 bases. V shed 7 bases and J 5 bases; nucleotides not matched to a gene: 12. The CDR3 is made up of 16 amino acids. CDR1 and CDR2 from the germline V gene are MNHNY and SVGAGI (reference sequence). CDR3 in amino acids: CASISPPGLAHNEQFF. The CDR3 region has the DNA TGTGCCAGCATCTCGCCTCCGGGACTAGCCCACAATGAGCAGTTCTTC.

The V and J genes are TRBV5-1 and TRBJ1-6; D possibly corresponds to TRBD1 (5 bases). Trimming pared 4 bases from V and 8 bases from J, leaving 19 bases between. This CDR3 has 16 amino acids. Germline CDR1 SGHRS, CDR2 YFSETQ. As DNA, the CDR3 is TGCGCCAGCAGCCTCCAAGGGGCAGGAAGTGATTCACCCCTCCACTTT. Encoded protein: CASSLQGAGSDSPLHF. Full variable domain (remainder filled in from reference TRBV5-1 and TRBJ1-6): KAGVTQTPRYLIKTRGQQVTLSCSPISGHRSVSWYQQTPGQGLQFLFEYFSETQRNKGNFPGRFSGRQFSNSRSEMNVSTLELGDSALYLCASSLQGAGSDSPLHFGNGTRLTVT.

The rearrangement uses TRBV15 and TRBJ2-7, with 7 positions matching TRBD1. Germline V gene lookup returns CDR1 LNHNV and CDR2 YYDKDF (reference sequence). Trimming cost V 1 base and J 4 bases; bases outside gene matches: 7. The CDR3 spans 15 residues. The CDR3 DNA reads TGTGCCACCAGCAGAGGACAGGGCGGGTCGTACGAGCAGTACTTC. It is translated as CATSRGQGGSYEQYF.

Points on this clone: The junction departs from germline at one end; a sequencing error may be responsible. The genes are TRBV7-9 and TRBJ2-7; 9 nucleotides agree with TRBD1. CDR3 size: 16 residues. Germline CDR1 and CDR2: SEHNR and FQNEAQ (reference sequence). CDR3 region: CSSSLGLGQGQYEQYF. The CDR3, as DNA: TGTTCCAGCAGCTTAGGACTAGGACAGGGGCAGTACGAGCAGTACTTC.

This clone was observed once. This chain connects TRBV2 to TRBJ1-2, with D perhaps matching TRBD1 (5 bases). The CDR3 has 14 amino acids. From germline, CDR1 is SNHLY and CDR2 FYNNEI. Deletions cut 2 bases from V and 4 bases from J, with 11 bases between. For the CDR3, the DNA is TGTGCCAGCAGTGAAAGCAGGGCGGTCTATGGCTACACCTTC. Translating it yields CASSESRAVYGYTF. Using reference TRBV2 and TRBJ1-2 for the parts outside the CDR3, the full variable domain is EPEVTQTPSHQVTQMGQEVILRCVPISNHLYFYWYRQILGQKVEFLVSFYNNEISEKSEIFDDQFSVERPDGSNFTLKIRSTKLEDSAMYFCASSESRAVYGYTFGSGTRLTVV.

The chain joins TRBV30 to TRBJ2-3, with a possible D match to TRBD2 (6 bases). Germline V gene lookup returns CDR1 GTSNPN and CDR2 SVGIG (reference sequence). The CDR3 has 13 residues. Trimming took 3 bases from V and 7 from J, leaving 14 bases between them. The CDR3: CAWRNNGGYTQYF. The CDR3 coding sequence is TGTGCCTGGAGAAATAACGGGGGATATACGCAGTATTTT.

This sequence joins TRBV6-1 and TRBJ1-1; 8 positions match TRBD1. Trimming cost V 6 bases and J 3 bases; bases outside gene matches: 3. Germline CDR1 reads MNHNS; CDR2 reads SASEGT. CDR3 length: 13 amino acids. The DNA for the CDR3 is TGTGCCAGCAGGGCAGGGGGCCACACTGAAGCTTTCTTT. Its protein is CASRAGGHTEAFF.

The CDR3 loop is CASSVTGQEFNEQFF. DNA for the CDR3: TGTGCCAGCAGCGTTACGGGACAGGAATTCAATGAGCAGTTCTTC. The J gene is TRBJ2-1, the V gene TRBV9; TRBD1 matches 8 bases. The CDR3 runs 15 residues. Germline trimming cut 2 bases from V and 6 bases from J; bases unmatched to any gene: 7. Per germline, CDR1 SGDLS and CDR2 YYNGEE.

The V gene is TRBV6-5, the J gene TRBJ1-2; D is ambiguous. Germline-derived CDR1 and CDR2 are MNHEY and SVGAGI. V was trimmed by 8 bases and J by 0 bases, leaving 7 bases between them. This CDR3 comprises 12 residues. CDR3 protein: CASARSNYGYTF. DNA for the CDR3: TGTGCCAGCGCTCGGTCTAACTATGGCTACACCTTC.

Worth noting for this clone: The sample carries other DNA sequences with the same CDR3. The chain links TRBV5-1 to TRBJ1-1, with TRBD1 as a possible D gene (5 bases). CDR3 size: 14 residues. The germline V gene has CDR1 SGHRS and CDR2 YFSETQ. Between the trimmed V and J ends, which lost 4 bases and 0 bases, there was a span of 10 bases. CDR3: CASSPGGLNTEAFF. The CDR3 DNA is TGCGCCAGCAGCCCGGGGGGATTGAACACTGAAGCTTTCTTT.

This chain connects TRBV5-1 to TRBJ1-1; D remains unclear. CDR1 is SGHRS, CDR2 YFSETQ, per germline. The V end was cut by 0 bases, the J end by 3 bases, with 9 bases between. The CDR3 has 14 residues. CDR3 region: CASSLGAAHTEAFF. CDR3 coding DNA: TGCGCCAGCAGCTTGGGGGCAGCACACACTGAAGCTTTCTTT.

This clone was seen a single time. The rearrangement links TRBV5-1 to TRBJ2-7; the match to TRBD2 covers 7 bases. V was clipped by 0 bases and J by 5 bases; unmatched bases: 2. From germline, CDR1 is SGHRS and CDR2 YFSETQ. The CDR3 spans 13 residues. CDR3 region: CASSLGLADEQYF. For the CDR3, the DNA is TGCGCCAGCAGCTTGGGACTAGCCGACGAGCAGTACTTC.

This clone was counted only a few times. The genes are TRBV5-6 and TRBJ2-2; 8 bases align to TRBD2. The CDR3 sequence is 14 residues long. Germline V gene sequence: CDR1 SGHDT, CDR2 YYEEEE. V shed 4 bases, J shed 6 bases, and the junction held 5 bases outside the gene matches. CDR3 in DNA: TGTGCCAGCAGCGTAGCGGGAAGTGCCGGGGAGCTGTTTTTT. This codes for CASSVAGSAGELFF.

The chain recombines TRBV30 with TRBJ1-1; D is uncertain. Germline V gene data show CDR1 as GTSNPN and CDR2 as SVGIG (reference sequence). V lost 4 bases, J lost 6 bases, and 9 bases lay in between. The CDR3 consists of 11 residues. CDR3 loop: CAWNREAEAFF. The CDR3 DNA reads as TGTGCCTGGAATAGGGAGGCTGAAGCTTTCTTT. Using reference TRBV30 and TRBJ1-1 for the parts outside the CDR3, the full variable domain is SQTIHQWPATLVQPVGSPLSLECTVEGTSNPNLYWYRQAAGRGLQLLFYSVGIGQISSEVPQNLSASRPQDRQFILSSKKLLLSDSGFYLCAWNREAEAFFGQGTRLTVV.

The J gene is TRBJ2-6, the V gene TRBV27, with D possibly TRBD1 on 5 matching bases. The germline V gene encodes CDR1 MNHEY and CDR2 SMNVEV (reference sequence). Trimming stripped 5 bases from V and 1 base from J, with 9 bases between. This CDR3 is built from 15 residues. As DNA, the CDR3 is TGTGCCAGCAGTCCTCAGGGTTCTGGGGCCAACGTCCTGACTTTC. Encoded protein: CASSPQGSGANVLTF.

V and J are TRBV30 and TRBJ1-5, with 7 bases lining up with TRBD1. The CDR3 spans 14 residues. V shed 2 bases, J shed 3 bases, and the junction held 4 bases outside the gene matches. CDR1 is GTSNPN, CDR2 SVGIG, per germline (reference sequence). The CDR3 here is CAWSRDRDNQPQHF. The DNA of the CDR3 is TGTGCCTGGAGTAGAGACAGGGACAATCAGCCCCAGCATTTT.

V gene TRBV5-1 combines with J gene TRBJ2-5; tentatively, D is TRBD1 (6 bases). The CDR3 is 16 residues long. V lost 4 bases and J 5 bases, leaving 21 bases between the germline ends. CDR1 SGHRS and CDR2 YFSETQ come from the germline V gene. CDR3 region: CASSLGVTGTMETQYF. Here the CDR3 DNA reads TGCGCCAGCAGCCTTGGGGTCACAGGGACGATGGAGACCCAGTACTTC.